These 13 T cell receptor beta chains originate from one sample sequenced in a study of blood T cell repertoires in COVID-19. Sequencing was performed with immunoSEQ multiplex PCR; in TCRdb, only in-frame clones are kept and a portion is missing. The data hold roughly 30,000 clones, with 65% to 85% observed a single time. Sequencing used peripheral blood. The receptors come from a woman aged 55-69 years with acute or convalescent COVID-19.

The chain employs TRBV5-1 and TRBJ2-1; 16 positions agree with TRBD2. CDR1 and CDR2 from the germline V gene are SGHRS and YFSETQ. The CDR3 covers 19 residues. After removal of 4 bases from V and 0 bases from J, the junction contained 7 bases not matched to a gene. CDR3 amino acids: CASSRAGTSGGASYNEQFF. CDR3 DNA sequence: TGCGCCAGCAGCAGAGCTGGGACTAGCGGGGGGGCCTCCTACAATGAGCAGTTCTTC.

The chain couples TRBV5-1 to TRBJ2-7, with TRBD2 matching 7 bases. V dropped 4 bases and J dropped 4; count of bases not matched to a gene: 5. The CDR3 consists of 13 residues. Germline V CDR1 and CDR2: SGHRS, YFSETQ. CDR3 DNA: TGCGCCAGCAGCCCGGGGGGAGTTTACGAGCAGTACTTC. It is translated as CASSPGGVYEQYF. The full variable domain, in which reference TRBV5-1 and TRBJ2-7 provide the parts outside the CDR3, is KAGVTQTPRYLIKTRGQQVTLSCSPISGHRSVSWYQQTPGQGLQFLFEYFSETQRNKGNFPGRFSGRQFSNSRSEMNVSTLELGDSALYLCASSPGGVYEQYFGPGTRLTVT.

V gene TRBV28 combines with J gene TRBJ1-1; D perhaps matches TRBD1 (5 bases). V dropped 4 bases and J dropped 5 bases, with 14 bases sitting between them. CDR1 and CDR2 from the germline V gene are MDHEN and SYDVKM. CDR3 length: 14 residues. This CDR3 reads CASSSPGVGTEAFF. The CDR3 DNA follows: TGTGCCAGCAGTTCCCCGGGGGTAGGTACTGAAGCTTTCTTT.

This clone has only one observation. The chain combines TRBV5-1 with TRBJ1-1; a weak D match, TRBD1 (6 bases). V was pared by 1 base and J by 1 base, with 14 bases between. The germline V gene has CDR1 SGHRS and CDR2 YFSETQ. The CDR3 consists of 16 residues. CDR3 in amino acids: CASSLRPRDTNTEAFF. The CDR3 nucleotides read TGCGCCAGCAGCTTGCGTCCTCGGGACACGAACACTGAAGCTTTCTTT.

The gene calls are TRBV9 and TRBJ2-1; perhaps TRBD2 as D (5 bases). There are 14 residues in the CDR3. CDR1 SGDLS and CDR2 YYNGEE come from the germline V gene. Trimming removed 0 bases at V and 5 bases at J, with 9 bases between. The CDR3 loop reads CASSVGGLNNEQFF. CDR3 nucleotide sequence: TGTGCCAGCAGCGTAGGTGGACTCAACAATGAGCAGTTCTTC.

The chain is built from TRBV6-7 and TRBJ2-4; 8 nucleotides line up with TRBD1. TRBV6-7 has ORF status, its function being uncertain. J lost 5 bases, V lost 3 bases, and 18 bases had no gene match. The CDR3 totals 19 residues. DNA of the CDR3: TGTGCCAGCAGTTATAAACAGGGGGATCCCTCGCCTAGCCAAAACATTCAGTACTTC. This translates into CASSYKQGDPSPSQNIQYF.

The rearrangement joins TRBV28 to TRBJ1-4, with 10 nucleotides matching TRBD1. Unmatched junction bases numbered 14, after V lost 8 bases and J lost 8 bases. The CDR3 runs 16 residues. CDR1 MDHEN and CDR2 SYDVKM come from the germline V gene. CDR3 in DNA: TGTGCCAGCGGGGAGGGGACAGGGGTACCCGGGGAAAAACTGTTTTTT. It codes for CASGEGTGVPGEKLFF.

This chain uses TRBV5-6 with TRBJ2-7, with 12 bases that match TRBD1. The germline V gene encodes CDR1 SGHDT and CDR2 YYEEEE. The ends lost 1 base at V and 12 bases at J; junction bases unmatched: 17. The CDR3 loop spans 17 amino acids. For the CDR3, the DNA is TGTGCCAGCAGCTTGAACGCGTTCGGGACAGGGGGCCCTCGGGGGTACTTC. Its translation: CASSLNAFGTGGPRGYF. The full variable domain, rest sourced from reference TRBV5-6 and TRBJ2-7, is DAGVTQSPTHLIKTRGQQVTLRCSPKSGHDTVSWYQQALGQGPQFIFQYYEEEERQRGNFPDRFSGHQFPNYSSELNVNALLLGDSALYLCASSLNAFGTGGPRGYFGPGTRLTVT.

The chain uses TRBV18 and TRBJ2-2, with D unresolved. The CDR3 totals 15 residues. Between the trimmed V and J ends, which lost 2 bases and 0 bases, there was a span of 7 bases. CDR1 is KGHSH and CDR2 is LQKENI in the germline V gene. CDR3 bases: TGTGCCAGCTCACCAGACTCCCCGAACACCGGGGAGCTGTTTTTT. Translated: CASSPDSPNTGELFF. The full variable domain, with the rest looked up from reference TRBV18 and TRBJ2-2, is NAGVMQNPRHLVRRRGQEARLRCSPMKGHSHVYWYRQLPEEGLKFMVYLQKENIIDESGMPKERFSAEFPKEGPSILRIQQVVRGDSAAYFCASSPDSPNTGELFFGEGSRLTVL.

The V and J genes are TRBV5-4 and TRBJ2-1; weak D call: TRBD2 (5 bases). Germline lookup yields CDR1 SGHNT and CDR2 YYREEE (reference sequence). Trimming removed 3 bases at V and 3 bases at J, with 13 bases between. The CDR3 totals 15 residues. CDR3 DNA: TGTGCCAGCAGCTCCTCCGGGGTGTTCTACAATGAGCAGTTCTTC. Protein sequence: CASSSSGVFYNEQFF.

The rearrangement joins TRBV29-1 to TRBJ1-1; 8 positions agree with TRBD1. Germline values: CDR1 SQVTM, CDR2 ANQGSEA. CDR3 size: 13 residues. V dropped 5 bases and J dropped 5; count of bases not matched to a gene: 7. The CDR3 reads CSVSGQGETEAFF. CDR3 bases: TGCAGCGTTTCAGGACAGGGAGAAACTGAAGCTTTCTTT.

This chain connects TRBV13 to TRBJ2-3; TRBD1 is a possible D gene (7 bases). The CDR3 consists of 15 residues. The V end was cut by 2 bases, the J end by 4 bases, with 13 bases between. In germline, CDR1 is PRHDT, CDR2 FYEKMQ (reference sequence). The CDR3 here is CASSLLGRGADTQYF. The CDR3 DNA follows: TGTGCCAGCAGCTTATTGGGCAGGGGGGCAGATACGCAGTATTTT.

The J gene is TRBJ1-3, the V gene TRBV6-5; the match to TRBD1 covers 10 bases. Trimming at V came to 4 bases and at J to 4 bases, leaving 7 bases not matched to a gene. The CDR3 extends over 16 amino acids. Germline V gene data show CDR1 as MNHEY and CDR2 as SVGAGI. CDR3 sequence reads: CASSSRTGGIGNTIYF. CDR3 coding DNA: TGTGCCAGCAGTTCTAGGACAGGGGGTATAGGAAACACCATATATTTT.